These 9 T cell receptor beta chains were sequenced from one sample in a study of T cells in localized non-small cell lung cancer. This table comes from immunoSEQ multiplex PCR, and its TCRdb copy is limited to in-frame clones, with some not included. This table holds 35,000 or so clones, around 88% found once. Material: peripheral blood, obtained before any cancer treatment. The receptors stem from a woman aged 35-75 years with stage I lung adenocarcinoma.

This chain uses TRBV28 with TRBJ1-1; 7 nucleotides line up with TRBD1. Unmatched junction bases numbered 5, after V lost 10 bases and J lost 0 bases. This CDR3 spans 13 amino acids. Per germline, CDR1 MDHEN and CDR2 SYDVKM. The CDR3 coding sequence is TGTGCCACCAGGGGGGGAGTGAACACTGAAGCTTTCTTT. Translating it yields CATRGGVNTEAFF.

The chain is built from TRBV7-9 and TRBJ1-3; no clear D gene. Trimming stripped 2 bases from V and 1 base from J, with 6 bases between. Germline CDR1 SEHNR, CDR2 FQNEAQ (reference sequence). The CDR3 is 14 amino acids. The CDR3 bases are TGTGCCAGCAGCTTATCAGGATCTGGAAACACCATATATTTT. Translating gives CASSLSGSGNTIYF.

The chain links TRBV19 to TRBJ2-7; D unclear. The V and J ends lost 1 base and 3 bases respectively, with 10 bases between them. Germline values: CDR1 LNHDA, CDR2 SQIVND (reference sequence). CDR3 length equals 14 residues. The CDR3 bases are TGTGCCAGTAGTATAGCCCCTAAGTTCTACGAGCAGTACTTC. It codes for CASSIAPKFYEQYF.

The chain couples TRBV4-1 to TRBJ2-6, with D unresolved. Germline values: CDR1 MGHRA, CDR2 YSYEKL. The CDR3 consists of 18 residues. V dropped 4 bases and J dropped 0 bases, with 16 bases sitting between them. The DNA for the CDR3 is TGCGCCAGCAGCCCGAGGCAGCCCTCGAGCTCTGGGGCCAACGTCCTGACTTTC. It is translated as CASSPRQPSSSGANVLTF.

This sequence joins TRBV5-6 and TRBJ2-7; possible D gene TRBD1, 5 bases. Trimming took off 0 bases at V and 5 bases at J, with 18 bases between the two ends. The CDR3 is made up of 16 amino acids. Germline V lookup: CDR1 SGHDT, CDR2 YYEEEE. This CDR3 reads CASSLGHGSGLDEQYF. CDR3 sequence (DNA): TGTGCCAGCAGCTTGGGGCATGGGTCAGGGTTAGACGAGCAGTACTTC.

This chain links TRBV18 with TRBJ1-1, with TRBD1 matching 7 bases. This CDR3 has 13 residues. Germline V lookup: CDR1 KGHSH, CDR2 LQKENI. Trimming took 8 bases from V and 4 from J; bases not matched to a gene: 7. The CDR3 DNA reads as TGTGCCAGCAACAGGGGCCGGGGCACTGAAGCTTTCTTT. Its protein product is CASNRGRGTEAFF. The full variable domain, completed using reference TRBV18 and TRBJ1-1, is NAGVMQNPRHLVRRRGQEARLRCSPMKGHSHVYWYRQLPEEGLKFMVYLQKENIIDESGMPKERFSAEFPKEGPSILRIQQVVRGDSAAYFCASNRGRGTEAFFGQGTRLTVV.

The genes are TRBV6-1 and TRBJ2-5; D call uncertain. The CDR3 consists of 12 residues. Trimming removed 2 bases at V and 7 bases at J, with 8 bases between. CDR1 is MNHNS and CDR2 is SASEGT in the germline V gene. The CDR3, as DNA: TGTGCCAGCAGTGAACGTAGACGGACCCAGTACTTC. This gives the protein CASSERRRTQYF.

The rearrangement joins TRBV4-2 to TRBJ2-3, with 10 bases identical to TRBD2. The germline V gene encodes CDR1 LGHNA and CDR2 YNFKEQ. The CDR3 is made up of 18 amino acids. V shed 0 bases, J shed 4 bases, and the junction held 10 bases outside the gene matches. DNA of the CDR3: TGTGCCAGCAGCCAAGATCGGAGCGGGGGGGCGTTCGCAGATACGCAGTATTTT. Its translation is CASSQDRSGGAFADTQYF.

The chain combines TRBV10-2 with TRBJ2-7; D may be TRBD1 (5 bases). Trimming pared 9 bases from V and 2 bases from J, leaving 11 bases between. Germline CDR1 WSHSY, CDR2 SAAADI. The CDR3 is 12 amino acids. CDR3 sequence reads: CASQGDAYEQYF. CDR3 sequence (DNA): TGCGCCAGTCAGGGCGACGCCTACGAGCAGTACTTC.